These 13 T cell receptor beta chains were all obtained from the same sample, sequenced in a study of T cell changes during pregnancy in multiple sclerosis. Libraries were prepared by immunoSEQ multiplex PCR; TCRdb keeps only in-frame clonotypes and omits some of them. The data contain some 80,000 clones, 94% of them singletons. The sample in question was CD4+ T cells from peripheral blood mononuclear cells, obtained after pregnancy. The receptors originated from a female donor with multiple sclerosis, enrolled in a pregnancy study.

V usage is TRBV14 and J usage is TRBJ2-5; TRBD1 agrees at 10 bases. CDR3 length equals 15 residues. V was pared by 5 bases and J by 4 bases, with 7 bases of the junction left unmatched. CDR1 is SGHDN and CDR2 is FVKESK in the germline V gene. CDR3 loop: CASSGSRTGGETQYF. In DNA form, the CDR3 reads TGTGCCAGCAGCGGCTCGAGGACAGGGGGAGAGACCCAGTACTTC.

The V and J genes are TRBV6-4 and TRBJ2-1; 7 bases are a match to TRBD2. V dropped 2 bases and J dropped 4; count of bases not matched to a gene: 5. The germline V gene has CDR1 MRHNA and CDR2 SNTAGT. This CDR3 region has 15 residues. The CDR3 here is CASSDNGGGYNEQFF. CDR3 bases: TGTGCCAGCAGTGACAACGGCGGGGGATACAATGAGCAGTTCTTC.

V and J are TRBV11-2 and TRBJ2-3; D gene uncertain. This CDR3 is 14 amino acids long. Per the germline V gene, CDR1 is SGHAT and CDR2 is FQNNGV. Trimming removed 3 bases from V and 3 bases from J, with 10 bases in between. The chain's CDR3 is CASSFSPRTDTQYF. CDR3 DNA sequence: TGTGCCAGCAGCTTTTCCCCGCGGACAGATACGCAGTATTTT. Full variable domain (rest looked up from reference TRBV11-2 and TRBJ2-3): EAGVAQSPRYKIIEKRQSVAFWCNPISGHATLYWYQQILGQGPKLLIQFQNNGVVDDSQLPKDRFSAERLKGVDSTLKIQPAKLEDSAVYLCASSFSPRTDTQYFGPGTRLTVL.

The CDR3 reads CASSLASSGTNTGELFF. In nucleotides, the CDR3 is TGTGCCAGCAGCTTAGCGAGTAGCGGAACCAACACCGGGGAGCTGTTTTTT. V is TRBV7-9 and J is TRBJ2-2, with D maybe TRBD2 (6 bases). Germline V gene lookup returns CDR1 SEHNR and CDR2 FQNEAQ (reference sequence). This CDR3 comprises 17 residues. V shed 0 bases and J shed 2 bases, with 13 bases lying between them.

The gene calls are TRBV5-1 and TRBJ2-3; 11 nucleotides align to TRBD2. This CDR3 has 18 residues. V was clipped by 1 base and J by 3 bases; unmatched bases: 10. Per germline, CDR1 SGHRS and CDR2 YFSETQ. CDR3 nucleotide sequence: TGCGCCAGCAGCTTGACTCTACTAGCGGGAGAGGGTACAGATACGCAGTATTTT. Its translation is CASSLTLLAGEGTDTQYF.

The chain combines TRBV5-4 with TRBJ2-5, with 11 bases identical to TRBD2. Germline V gene data show CDR1 as SGHNT and CDR2 as YYREEE (reference sequence). The CDR3 is 18 residues long. The V segment lost 3 bases and the J segment 2 bases; nucleotides outside the gene matches: 12. The CDR3 DNA reads TGTGCCAGCAGCTCAGGAACGATCGGGACTAGCGGACAAGAGACCCAGTACTTC. Its protein is CASSSGTIGTSGQETQYF.

The chain combines TRBV6-5 with TRBJ1-1; D is unclear. The CDR3 runs to 14 residues. V lost 10 bases, J lost 11 bases, and 26 bases lay in between. Germline CDR1 and CDR2: MNHEY and SVGAGI. The CDR3 is CATRNPRDPNRAFF. The DNA for the CDR3 is TGTGCCACCCGGAACCCCCGGGATCCGAACCGGGCTTTCTTT.

The chain employs TRBV7-9 and TRBJ2-5; maybe TRBD1 (5 bases). With 1 base removed from V and 2 bases from J, the gap between germline ends came to 11 bases. Germline CDR1 is SEHNR and CDR2 is FQNEAQ (reference sequence). The CDR3 is 15 residues long. As DNA, the CDR3 is TGTGCCAGCAGCTTAGAACACAGACAGCAAGAGACCCAGTACTTC. Translation: CASSLEHRQQETQYF.

J is TRBJ2-3 and V is TRBV6-1; weak D call: TRBD2 (6 bases). The CDR3 loop spans 14 amino acids. Germline V CDR1 and CDR2: MNHNS, SASEGT. Trimming left V 7 bases short and J 4 bases short, with 15 bases between. The CDR3 spells CASNLGGPADTQYF. The DNA of the CDR3 is TGTGCCAGCAACCTCGGAGGGCCGGCAGATACGCAGTATTTT.

This clone was counted a single time. The CDR3 sequence: CSVEETQGGYTF. In DNA, the CDR3 is TGCAGCGTTGAAGAGACCCAGGGTGGCTACACCTTC. This chain connects TRBV29-1 to TRBJ1-2; a weak D match, TRBD1 (5 bases). This CDR3 contains 12 residues. Trimming removed 0 bases at V and 7 bases at J, with 9 bases between. Germline assignment: CDR1 SQVTM and CDR2 ANQGSEA.

The chain has TRBV5-4 and TRBJ2-7; 7 bases align to TRBD1. V was clipped by 7 bases and J by 6 bases; unmatched bases: 13. The CDR3 is 14 amino acids. Germline assignment: CDR1 SGHNT and CDR2 YYREEE (reference sequence). The CDR3 sequence is CASRQLQGSGEQYF. CDR3 bases: TGTGCCAGCCGACAACTACAGGGGTCGGGCGAGCAGTACTTC. Using reference TRBV5-4 and TRBJ2-7 for the parts outside the CDR3, the full variable domain is ETGVTQSPTHLIKTRGQQVTLRCSSQSGHNTVSWYQQALGQGPQFIFQYYREEENGRGNFPPRFSGLQFPNYSSELNVNALELDDSALYLCASRQLQGSGEQYFGPGTRLTVT.

The chain employs TRBV7-9 and TRBJ1-2, with a possible D match to TRBD1 (5 bases). Germline lookup yields CDR1 SEHNR and CDR2 FQNEAQ (reference sequence). The V and J ends lost 0 bases and 4 bases respectively, with 12 bases between them. This CDR3 is built from 15 residues. CDR3 DNA: TGTGCCAGCAGCTTAGCGAAGGCGGGGGTCTATGGCTACACCTTC. Amino acids: CASSLAKAGVYGYTF.

V gene TRBV7-3 combines with J gene TRBJ2-2; D may be TRBD2 (7 bases). V was pared by 5 bases and J by 0 bases, with 25 bases between. Germline V gives CDR1 SGHTA, CDR2 FQGTGA. The CDR3 contains 20 residues. Here the CDR3 DNA reads TGTGCCAGCAGCCCAAAGGGGGTAGCGGGTGCCGTAACGAACACCGGGGAGCTGTTTTTT. Amino acid sequence: CASSPKGVAGAVTNTGELFF.